This TCR beta chain stems from a study of T-cell reconstitution after alpha-beta-depleted transplantation in children. Unique molecular identifiers were incorporated when the TCRbeta library was constructed. TCRdb reprocessed the PCR reads with MiXCR, giving one entry per CDR3 protein. The table includes hundreds of thousands of distinct CDR3 sequences, roughly 17% detected once. This clonotype was seen at least ten times. CDR3 length: 12 amino acids. V was clipped by 1 base and J by 9 bases, with 9 bases between them. The rearrangement links TRBV12-3 or TRBV12-4 to TRBJ2-5, with unresolved D. This receptor was identified in a human donor who donated a stem cell graft to a child with acute myeloid leukemia. The sample here was PBMCs from the stem cell graft donor, taken from the stem cell graft. Here the CDR3 reads CASSLDRRPQYF. The CDR3 bases are TGTGCCAGCAGTTTAGACCGGCGTCCCCAGTACTTC.